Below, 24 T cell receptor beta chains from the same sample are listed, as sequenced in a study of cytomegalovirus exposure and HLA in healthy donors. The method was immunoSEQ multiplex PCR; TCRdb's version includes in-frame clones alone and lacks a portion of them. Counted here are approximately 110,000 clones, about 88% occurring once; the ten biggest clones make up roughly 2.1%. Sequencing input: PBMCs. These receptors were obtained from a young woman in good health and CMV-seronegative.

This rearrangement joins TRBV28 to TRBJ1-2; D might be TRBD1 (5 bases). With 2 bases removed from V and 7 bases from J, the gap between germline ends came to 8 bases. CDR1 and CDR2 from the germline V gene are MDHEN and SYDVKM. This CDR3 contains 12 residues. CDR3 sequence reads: CASSLGAGGYTF. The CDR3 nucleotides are TGTGCCAGCAGTTTAGGGGCAGGTGGCTACACCTTC.

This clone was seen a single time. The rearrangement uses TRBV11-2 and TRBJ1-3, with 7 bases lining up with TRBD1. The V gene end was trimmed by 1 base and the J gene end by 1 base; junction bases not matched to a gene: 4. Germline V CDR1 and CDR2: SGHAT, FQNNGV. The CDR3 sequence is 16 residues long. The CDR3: CASSLGRGYSGNTIYF. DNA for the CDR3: TGTGCCAGCAGCTTAGGCAGGGGGTATTCTGGAAACACCATATATTTT.

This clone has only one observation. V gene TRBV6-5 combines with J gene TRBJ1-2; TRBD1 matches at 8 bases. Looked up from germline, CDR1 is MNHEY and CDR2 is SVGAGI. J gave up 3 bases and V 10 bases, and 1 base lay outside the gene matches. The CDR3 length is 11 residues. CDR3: CATTGDYGYTF. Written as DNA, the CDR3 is TGTGCCACGACAGGGGACTATGGCTACACCTTC.

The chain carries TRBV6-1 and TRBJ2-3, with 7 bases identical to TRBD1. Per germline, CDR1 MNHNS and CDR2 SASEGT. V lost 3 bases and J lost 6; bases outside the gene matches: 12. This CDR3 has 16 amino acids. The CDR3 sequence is CASSDWLGGRSDTQYF. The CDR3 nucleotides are TGTGCCAGCAGTGATTGGTTAGGGGGCCGCTCGGATACGCAGTATTTT.

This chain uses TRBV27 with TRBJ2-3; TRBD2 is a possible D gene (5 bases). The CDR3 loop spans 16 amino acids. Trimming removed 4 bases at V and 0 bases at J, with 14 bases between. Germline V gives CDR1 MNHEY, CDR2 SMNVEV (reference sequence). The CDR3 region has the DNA TGTGCCAGCAGTTGGAGGCCTACCTACAGCACAGATACGCAGTATTTT. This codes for CASSWRPTYSTDTQYF.

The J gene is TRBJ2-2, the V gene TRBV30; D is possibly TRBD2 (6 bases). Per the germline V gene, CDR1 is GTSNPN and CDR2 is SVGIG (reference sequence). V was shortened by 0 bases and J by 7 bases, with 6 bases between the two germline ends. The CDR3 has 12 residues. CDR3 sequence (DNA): TGTGCCTGGAGTGTGGGGGGCGGGGAGCTGTTTTTT. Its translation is CAWSVGGGELFF.

The CDR3: CASSAIAGHTGELFF. CDR3 sequence (DNA): TGTGCCAGCAGCGCCATAGCGGGGCACACCGGGGAGCTGTTTTTT. The rearrangement links TRBV11-2 to TRBJ2-2; 8 nucleotides agree with TRBD2. Trimming took 5 bases from V and 3 from J; bases not matched to a gene: 5. Germline loops: CDR1 SGHAT, CDR2 FQNNGV. The CDR3 length is 15 residues.

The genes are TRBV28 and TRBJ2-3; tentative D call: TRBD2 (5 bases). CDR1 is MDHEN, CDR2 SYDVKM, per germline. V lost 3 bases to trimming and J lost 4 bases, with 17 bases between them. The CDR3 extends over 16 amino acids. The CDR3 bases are TGTGCCAGCAGTTTGTCCTCTGTGGGGAGCGCAGATACGCAGTATTTT. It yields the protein CASSLSSVGSADTQYF.

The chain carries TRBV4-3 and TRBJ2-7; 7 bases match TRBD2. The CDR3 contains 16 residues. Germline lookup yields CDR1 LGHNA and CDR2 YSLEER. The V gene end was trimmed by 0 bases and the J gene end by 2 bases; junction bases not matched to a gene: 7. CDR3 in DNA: TGCGCCAGCAGCCAAGATCTGGCGGGAGAGGCCTACGAGCAGTACTTC. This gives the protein CASSQDLAGEAYEQYF.

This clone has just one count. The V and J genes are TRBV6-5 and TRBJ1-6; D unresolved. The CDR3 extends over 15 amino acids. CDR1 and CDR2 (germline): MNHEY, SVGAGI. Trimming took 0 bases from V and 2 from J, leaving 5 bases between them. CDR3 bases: TGTGCCAGCAGTTACTCCCCGGCCTATAATTCACCCCTCCACTTT. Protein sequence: CASSYSPAYNSPLHF.

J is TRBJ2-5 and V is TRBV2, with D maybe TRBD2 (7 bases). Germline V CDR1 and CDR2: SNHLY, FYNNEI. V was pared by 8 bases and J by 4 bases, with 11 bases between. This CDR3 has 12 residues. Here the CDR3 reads CASGGAGETQYF. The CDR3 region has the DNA TGTGCCAGCGGGGGGGCAGGAGAGACCCAGTACTTC. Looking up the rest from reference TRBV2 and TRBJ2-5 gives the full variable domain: EPEVTQTPSHQVTQMGQEVILRCVPISNHLYFYWYRQILGQKVEFLVSFYNNEISEKSEIFDDQFSVERPDGSNFTLKIRSTKLEDSAMYFCASGGAGETQYFGPGTRLLVL.

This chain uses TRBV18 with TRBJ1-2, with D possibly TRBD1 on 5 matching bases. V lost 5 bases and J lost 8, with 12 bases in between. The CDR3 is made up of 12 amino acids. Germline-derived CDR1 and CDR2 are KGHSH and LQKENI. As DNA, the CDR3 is TGTGCCAGCTCAGACCTCAGGGCCGGCTACACCTTC. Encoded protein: CASSDLRAGYTF.

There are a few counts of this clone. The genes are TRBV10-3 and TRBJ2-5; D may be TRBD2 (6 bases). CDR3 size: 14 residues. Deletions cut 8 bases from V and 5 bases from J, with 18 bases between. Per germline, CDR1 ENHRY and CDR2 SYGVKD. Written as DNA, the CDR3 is TGTGCCATCGGTCGGGACTCGAGGGTGGAGACCCAGTACTTC. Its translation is CAIGRDSRVETQYF.

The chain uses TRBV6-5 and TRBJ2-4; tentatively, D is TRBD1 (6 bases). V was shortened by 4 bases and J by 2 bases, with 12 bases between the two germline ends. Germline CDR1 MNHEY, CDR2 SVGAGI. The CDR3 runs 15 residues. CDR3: CASSLTGFSKNIQYF. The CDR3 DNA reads TGTGCCAGCAGTTTAACAGGGTTTTCCAAAAACATTCAGTACTTC.

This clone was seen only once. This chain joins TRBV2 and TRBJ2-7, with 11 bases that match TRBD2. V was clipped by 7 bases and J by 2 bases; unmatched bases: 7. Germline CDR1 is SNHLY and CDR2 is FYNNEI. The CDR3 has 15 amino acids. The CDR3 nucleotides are TGTGCCAGCATACGACTAGCGGGAACCCCCTACGAGCAGTACTTC. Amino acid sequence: CASIRLAGTPYEQYF.

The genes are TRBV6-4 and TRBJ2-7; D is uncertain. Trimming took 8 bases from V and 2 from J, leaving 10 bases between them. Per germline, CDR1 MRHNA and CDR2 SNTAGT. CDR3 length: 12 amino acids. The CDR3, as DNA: TGTGCCAGCCATACAGAGACCTACGAGCAGTACTTC. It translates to CASHTETYEQYF.

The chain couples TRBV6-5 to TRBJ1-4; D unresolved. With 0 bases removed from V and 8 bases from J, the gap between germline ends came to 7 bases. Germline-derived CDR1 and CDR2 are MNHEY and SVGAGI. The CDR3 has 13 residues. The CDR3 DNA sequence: TGTGCCAGCAGTTACTCCCGGAGAGAAAAACTGTTTTTT. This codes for CASSYSRREKLFF.

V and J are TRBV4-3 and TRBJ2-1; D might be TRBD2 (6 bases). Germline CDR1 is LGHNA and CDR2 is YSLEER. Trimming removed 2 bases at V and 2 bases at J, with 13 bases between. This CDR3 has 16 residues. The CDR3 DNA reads TGCGCCAGCAGCCAAAGAGCGGGCTCTCCCTACAATGAGCAGTTCTTC. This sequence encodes CASSQRAGSPYNEQFF.

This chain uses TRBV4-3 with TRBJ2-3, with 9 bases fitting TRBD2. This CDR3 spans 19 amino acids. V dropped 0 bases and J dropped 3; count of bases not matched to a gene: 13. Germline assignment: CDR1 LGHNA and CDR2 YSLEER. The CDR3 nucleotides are TGCGCCAGCAGCCAAGAGATATGGGAGCGGGGGGTAGGGACAGATACGCAGTATTTT. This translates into CASSQEIWERGVGTDTQYF.

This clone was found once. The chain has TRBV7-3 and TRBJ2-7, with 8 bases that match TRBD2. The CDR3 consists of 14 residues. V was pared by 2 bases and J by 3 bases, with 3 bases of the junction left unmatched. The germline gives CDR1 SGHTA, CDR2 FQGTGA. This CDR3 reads CASSLDSGGYEQYF. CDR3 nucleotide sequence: TGTGCCAGCAGCTTAGACAGCGGGGGCTACGAGCAGTACTTC.

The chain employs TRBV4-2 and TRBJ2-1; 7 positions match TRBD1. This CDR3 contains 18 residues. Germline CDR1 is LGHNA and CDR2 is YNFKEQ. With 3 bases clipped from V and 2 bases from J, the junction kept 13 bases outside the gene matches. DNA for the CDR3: TGTGCCAGCAGCCACCACACAGGGGTACCCTCCCCCTACAATGAGCAGTTCTTC. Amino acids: CASSHHTGVPSPYNEQFF.

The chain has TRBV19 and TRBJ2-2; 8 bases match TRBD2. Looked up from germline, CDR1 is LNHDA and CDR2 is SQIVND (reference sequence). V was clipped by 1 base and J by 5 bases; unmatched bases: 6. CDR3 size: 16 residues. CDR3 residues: CASSIGSGSPTGELFF. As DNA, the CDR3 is TGTGCCAGTAGTATAGGGAGCGGGAGTCCAACCGGGGAGCTGTTTTTT.

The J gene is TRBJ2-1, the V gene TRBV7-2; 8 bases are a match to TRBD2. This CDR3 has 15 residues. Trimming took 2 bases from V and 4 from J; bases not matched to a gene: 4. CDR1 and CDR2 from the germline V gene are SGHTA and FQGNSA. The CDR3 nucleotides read TGTGCCAGCAGCTTAAGGGCTAGCGGGTACAATGAGCAGTTCTTC. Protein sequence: CASSLRASGYNEQFF.

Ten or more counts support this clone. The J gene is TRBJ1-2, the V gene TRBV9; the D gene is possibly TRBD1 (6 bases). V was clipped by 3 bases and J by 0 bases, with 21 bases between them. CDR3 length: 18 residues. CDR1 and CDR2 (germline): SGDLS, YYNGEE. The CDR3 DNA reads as TGTGCCAGCAGCGCCGCACAGGGTGGTGTAGGGACTAACTATGGCTACACCTTC. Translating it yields CASSAAQGGVGTNYGYTF.